This T cell receptor beta chain was found in a study of control samples from healthy donors and cancer patients. Clones were sequenced by immunoSEQ multiplex PCR, and TCRdb holds only the in-frame ones, with some missing. The sample lists around 120,000 clones, approximately 90% occurring once. Source material: blood. The sequence derives from a woman aged 70 to 79 in good health.

The CDR3 loop reads CSVEYLYEQYF. The CDR3 nucleotides read TGCAGCGTTGAGTACCTTTACGAGCAGTACTTC. V and J are TRBV29-1 and TRBJ2-7; no firm D call. Trimming removed 3 bases at V and 4 bases at J, with 7 bases between. The CDR3 spans 11 residues. Germline lookup yields CDR1 SQVTM and CDR2 ANQGSEA.